This T cell receptor (beta chain) derives from a study of T cells expressing NK-cell markers. For TCR beta, cDNA was produced by 5'RACE template switching with UMIs. TCRdb re-called the 5' RACE reads and gives one entry per CDR3 protein, without DNA. The specimen's table records some 440,000 distinct CDR3 sequences. A remark on this clonotype: What it binds is not known.

Whole-study results and caveats: Topping the CD3+CD56-NKG2C+ fraction as well were these clonotypes, in several donors. NKG2C+ dominant clonotypes from several donors made up roughly 1.0-7.0% of CD8+ T cells. It is unclear if expanded NKG2C-expressing clones target HCMV antigens.

The CDR3 totals 13 residues. This receptor was taken from a woman aged 50 to 60 in good health. The specimen sequenced was blood T cells: a sorted CD56 or NKG2C T cell subset, CD4+ or CD8+ T cells, or bulk PBMC T cells (not recorded which). The chain uses TRBV12-3 or TRBV12-4 and TRBJ2-5; TCRdb reports TRBD2, a call that lacks DNA to check it against. The CDR3 sequence is CASSSDPARTQYF.